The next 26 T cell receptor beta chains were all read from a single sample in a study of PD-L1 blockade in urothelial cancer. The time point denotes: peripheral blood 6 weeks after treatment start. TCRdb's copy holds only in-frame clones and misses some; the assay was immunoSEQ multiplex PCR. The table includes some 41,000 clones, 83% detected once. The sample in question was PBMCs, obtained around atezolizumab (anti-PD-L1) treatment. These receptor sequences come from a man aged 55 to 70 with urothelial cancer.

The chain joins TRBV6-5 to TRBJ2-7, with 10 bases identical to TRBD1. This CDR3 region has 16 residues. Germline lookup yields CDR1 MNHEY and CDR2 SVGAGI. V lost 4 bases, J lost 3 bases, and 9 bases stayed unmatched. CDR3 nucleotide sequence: TGTGCCAGCAGTTCCAAGGACAGGGGGTTAATCTACGAGCAGTACTTC. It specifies CASSSKDRGLIYEQYF.

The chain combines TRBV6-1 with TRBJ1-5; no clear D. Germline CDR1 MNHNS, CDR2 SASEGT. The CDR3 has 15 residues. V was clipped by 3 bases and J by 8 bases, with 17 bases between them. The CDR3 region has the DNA TGTGCCAGCAGTGACCGTAAAGGGAGGTTGGAGCCCCAGCATTTT. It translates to CASSDRKGRLEPQHF.

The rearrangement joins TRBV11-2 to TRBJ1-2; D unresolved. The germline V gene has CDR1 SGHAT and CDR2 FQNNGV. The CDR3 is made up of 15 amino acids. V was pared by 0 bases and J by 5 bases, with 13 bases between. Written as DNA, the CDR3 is TGTGCCAGCAGCTTAGATCGCCCCCGGGGATATGGCTACACCTTC. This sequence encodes CASSLDRPRGYGYTF.

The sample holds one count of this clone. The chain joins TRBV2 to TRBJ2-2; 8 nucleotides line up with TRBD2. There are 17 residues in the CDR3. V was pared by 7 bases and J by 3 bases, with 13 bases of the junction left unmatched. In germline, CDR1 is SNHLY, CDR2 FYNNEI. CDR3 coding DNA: TGTGCCAGCACCCGAAGGGCGGAGGGACTAGACACCGGGGAGCTGTTTTTT. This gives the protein CASTRRAEGLDTGELFF.

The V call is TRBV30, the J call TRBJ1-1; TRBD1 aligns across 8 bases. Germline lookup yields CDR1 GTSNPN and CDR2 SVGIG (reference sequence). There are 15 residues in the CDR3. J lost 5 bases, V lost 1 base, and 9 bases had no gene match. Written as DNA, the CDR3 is TGTGCCTGGAGTGCTGGTGACAGGGGAAGGACTGAAGCTTTCTTT. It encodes CAWSAGDRGRTEAFF.

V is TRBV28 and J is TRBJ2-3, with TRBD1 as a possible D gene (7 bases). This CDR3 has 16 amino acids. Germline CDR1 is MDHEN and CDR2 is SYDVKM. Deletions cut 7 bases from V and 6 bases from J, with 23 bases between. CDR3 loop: CASTLGGIGGWDTQYF. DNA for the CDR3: TGTGCCAGCACCCTAGGGGGCATAGGGGGGTGGGATACGCAGTATTTT.

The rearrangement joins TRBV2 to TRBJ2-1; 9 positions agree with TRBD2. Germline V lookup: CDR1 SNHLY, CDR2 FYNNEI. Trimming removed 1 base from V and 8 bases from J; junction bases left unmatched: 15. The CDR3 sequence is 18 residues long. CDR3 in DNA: TGTGCCAGCAGTGAAGGGTTTGCGGGGGGGCACGCGGTCGATGAGCAGTTCTTC. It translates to CASSEGFAGGHAVDEQFF.

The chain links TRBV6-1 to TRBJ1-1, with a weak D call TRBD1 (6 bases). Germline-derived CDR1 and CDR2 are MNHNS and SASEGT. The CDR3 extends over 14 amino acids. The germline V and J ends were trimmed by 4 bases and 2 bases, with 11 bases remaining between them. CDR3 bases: TGTGCCAGCAGTGCGTACAGGGATAACACTGAAGCTTTCTTT. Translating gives CASSAYRDNTEAFF.

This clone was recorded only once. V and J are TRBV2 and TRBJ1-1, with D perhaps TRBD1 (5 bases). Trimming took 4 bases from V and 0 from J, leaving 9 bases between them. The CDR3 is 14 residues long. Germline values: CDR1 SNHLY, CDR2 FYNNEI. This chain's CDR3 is CASSARVMNTEAFF. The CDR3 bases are TGTGCCAGCAGTGCCAGGGTCATGAACACTGAAGCTTTCTTT.

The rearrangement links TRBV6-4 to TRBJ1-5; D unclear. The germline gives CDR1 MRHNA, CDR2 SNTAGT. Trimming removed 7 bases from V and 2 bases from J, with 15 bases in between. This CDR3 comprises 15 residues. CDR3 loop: CASNGAGVGNQPQHF. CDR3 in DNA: TGTGCCAGCAACGGAGCGGGAGTCGGCAATCAGCCCCAGCATTTT.

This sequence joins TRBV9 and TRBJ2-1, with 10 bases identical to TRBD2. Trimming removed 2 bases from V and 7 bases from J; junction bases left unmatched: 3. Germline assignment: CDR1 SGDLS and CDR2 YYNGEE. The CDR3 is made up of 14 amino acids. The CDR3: CASSVSGGWNEQFF. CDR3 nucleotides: TGTGCCAGCAGCGTTAGCGGGGGGTGGAATGAGCAGTTCTTC.

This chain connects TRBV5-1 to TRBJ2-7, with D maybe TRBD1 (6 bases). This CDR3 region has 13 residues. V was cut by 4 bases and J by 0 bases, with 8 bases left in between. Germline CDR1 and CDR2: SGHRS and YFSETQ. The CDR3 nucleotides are TGCGCCAGCAGCCCAGGGGTCTCCTACGAGCAGTACTTC. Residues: CASSPGVSYEQYF.

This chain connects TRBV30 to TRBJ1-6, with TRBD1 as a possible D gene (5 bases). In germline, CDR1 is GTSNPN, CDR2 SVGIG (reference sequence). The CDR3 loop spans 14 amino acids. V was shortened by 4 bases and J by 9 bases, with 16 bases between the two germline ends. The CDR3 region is CAWTRQGFTSPLHF. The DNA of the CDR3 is TGTGCCTGGACAAGGCAGGGTTTTACTTCACCCCTCCACTTT.

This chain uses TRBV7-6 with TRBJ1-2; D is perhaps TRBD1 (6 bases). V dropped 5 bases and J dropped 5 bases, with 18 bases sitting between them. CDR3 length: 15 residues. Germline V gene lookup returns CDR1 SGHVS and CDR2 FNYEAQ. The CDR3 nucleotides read TGTGCCAGCAGCCCCGGGGGGGCAGTGGGGTATGGCTACACCTTC. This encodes CASSPGGAVGYGYTF.

The CDR3, as DNA: TGTGCCAGTATGATACCGGGACAGGTACCTGAGCAGTTCTTC. As protein: CASMIPGQVPEQFF. J is TRBJ2-1 and V is TRBV19; 8 bases align to TRBD1. V was clipped by 7 bases and J by 9 bases; unmatched bases: 11. CDR1 LNHDA and CDR2 SQIVND come from the germline V gene (reference sequence). There are 14 residues in the CDR3.

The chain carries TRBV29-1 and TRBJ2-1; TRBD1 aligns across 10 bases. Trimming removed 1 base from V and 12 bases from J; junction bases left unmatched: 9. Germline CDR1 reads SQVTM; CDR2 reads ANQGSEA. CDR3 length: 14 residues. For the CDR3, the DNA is TGCAGCGTTGAAGTTAGTGGGACAGGGGAAGGGCAGTTCTTC. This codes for CSVEVSGTGEGQFF.

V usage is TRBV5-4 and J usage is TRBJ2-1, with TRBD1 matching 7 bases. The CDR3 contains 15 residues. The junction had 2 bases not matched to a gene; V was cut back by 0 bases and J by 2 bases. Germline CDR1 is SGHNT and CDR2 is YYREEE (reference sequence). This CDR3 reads CASSLGQGPYNEQFF. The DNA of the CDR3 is TGTGCCAGCAGCTTGGGACAGGGTCCCTACAATGAGCAGTTCTTC.

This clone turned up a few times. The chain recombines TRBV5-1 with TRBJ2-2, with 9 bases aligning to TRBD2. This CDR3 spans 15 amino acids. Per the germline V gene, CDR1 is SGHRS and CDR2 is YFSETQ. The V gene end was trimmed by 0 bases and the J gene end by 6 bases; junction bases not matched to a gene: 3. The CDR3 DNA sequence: TGCGCCAGCAGCTTGGCTGGCGGGGGGGCCGGGGAGCTGTTTTTT. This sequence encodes CASSLAGGGAGELFF.

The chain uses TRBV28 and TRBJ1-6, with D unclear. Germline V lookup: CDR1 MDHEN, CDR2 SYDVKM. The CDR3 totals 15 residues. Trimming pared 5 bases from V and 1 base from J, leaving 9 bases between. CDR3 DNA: TGTGCCAGCAGTCGGGTACGTTCCTATAATTCACCCCTCCACTTT. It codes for CASSRVRSYNSPLHF.

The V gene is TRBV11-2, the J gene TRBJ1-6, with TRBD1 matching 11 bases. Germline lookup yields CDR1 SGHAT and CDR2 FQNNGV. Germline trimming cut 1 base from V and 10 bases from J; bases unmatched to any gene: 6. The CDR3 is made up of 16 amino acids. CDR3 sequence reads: CASSLVWGTGGSPLHF. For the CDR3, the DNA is TGTGCCAGCAGCTTAGTGTGGGGGACAGGGGGATCACCCCTCCACTTT. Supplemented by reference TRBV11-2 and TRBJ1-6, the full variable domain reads EAGVAQSPRYKIIEKRQSVAFWCNPISGHATLYWYQQILGQGPKLLIQFQNNGVVDDSQLPKDRFSAERLKGVDSTLKIQPAKLEDSAVYLCASSLVWGTGGSPLHFGNGTRLTVT.

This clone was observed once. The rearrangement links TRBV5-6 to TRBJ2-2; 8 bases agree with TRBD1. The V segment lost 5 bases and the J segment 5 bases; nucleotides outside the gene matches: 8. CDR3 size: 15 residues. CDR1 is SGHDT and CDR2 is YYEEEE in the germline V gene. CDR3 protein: CASSYQGARTGELFF. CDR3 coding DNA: TGTGCCAGCAGTTACCAGGGGGCTCGGACCGGGGAGCTGTTTTTT.

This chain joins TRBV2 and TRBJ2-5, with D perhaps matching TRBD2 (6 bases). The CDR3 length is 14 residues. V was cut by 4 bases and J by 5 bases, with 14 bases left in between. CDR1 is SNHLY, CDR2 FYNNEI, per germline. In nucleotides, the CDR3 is TGTGCCAGCAGTGGATCTGCAGGGAGGGAGACCCAGTACTTC. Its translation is CASSGSAGRETQYF.

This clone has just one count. This CDR3 is CASSTGQNTGELFF. The CDR3, as DNA: TGCGCCAGCAGTACTGGACAGAACACCGGGGAGCTGTTTTTT. The chain carries TRBV5-1 and TRBJ2-2, with D tentatively TRBD1 (5 bases). V shed 5 bases and J shed 1 base, with 9 bases lying between them. CDR1 SGHRS and CDR2 YFSETQ come from the germline V gene. CDR3 length equals 14 residues.

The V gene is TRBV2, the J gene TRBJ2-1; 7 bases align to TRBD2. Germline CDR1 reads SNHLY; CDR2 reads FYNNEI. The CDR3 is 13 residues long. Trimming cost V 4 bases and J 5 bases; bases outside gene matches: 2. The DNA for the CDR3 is TGTGCCAGCAGTGGCCGGGGGGACAATGAGCAGTTCTTC. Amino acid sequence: CASSGRGDNEQFF.

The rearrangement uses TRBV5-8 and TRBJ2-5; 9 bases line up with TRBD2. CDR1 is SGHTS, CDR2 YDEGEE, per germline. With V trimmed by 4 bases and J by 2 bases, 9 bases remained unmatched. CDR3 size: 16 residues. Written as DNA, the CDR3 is TGTGCCAGCAGCCCCGGTAGCGGGGGCCTTCAAGAGACCCAGTACTTC. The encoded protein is CASSPGSGGLQETQYF.

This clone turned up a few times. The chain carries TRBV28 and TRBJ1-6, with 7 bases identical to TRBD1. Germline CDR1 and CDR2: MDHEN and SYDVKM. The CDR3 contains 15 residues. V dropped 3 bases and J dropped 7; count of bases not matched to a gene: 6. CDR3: CASSLRQGENSPLHF. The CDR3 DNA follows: TGTGCCAGCAGTTTGCGACAGGGCGAAAATTCACCCCTCCACTTT.